This T cell receptor beta chain was recorded in a study of blood T cells in healthy people across ages (dated by TCRdb to about 2015). Context from the whole study: Template switching captured roughly one uniquely barcoded TCR beta cDNA molecule per two T cells in model experiments. Donors were grouped into four age groups: young (average approximately 16 years), middle-aged (about 38), aged (about 60) and long-lived (around 82). Two additional independent replicas of 1 million unique cDNA reads from the same blood draw were analyzed for two donors (one aged 18 to 30 and one aged 80 or older). The study measured age-related changes in TCR beta repertoire diversity using deep sequencing normalized with unique cDNA molecular identifiers. To avoid experimental bias, donors of different ages were distributed randomly across sequencing lanes. General study outcomes and caveats: Conclusive comparison of naive and antigen-experienced compartments was prevented by the profiling of bulk unsorted PBMCs. Observed TCR beta diversity per million T cells fell roughly linearly with age, and a significant reduction was already apparent by age roughly 41. Compared with the aged group, the long-lived group had more naive CD4+ T cells, fewer expanded clones and increased TCR diversity, a pattern suggesting age selection. Estimates of total diversity based on one million sequenced T cells were regarded as lower bounds and as underestimates. The percentage of naive T cells measured by flow cytometry correlated strongly with observed TCR beta diversity. Donor CMV infection status was unknown, potentially confounding age-related changes in expanded clonotypes.

Compared with germline, V lacks 0 bases and J lacks 14 bases; bases without a gene match: 11. Measured from the cysteine to the phenylalanine, the CDR3 is 14 residues long. The kept DNA is CDR3 alone, 42 bases in frame from the first base. Per the germline V gene (reference sequence), DFQATT is the CDR1 and SNEGSKA is the CDR2. Library preparation used 5' RACE. Sequencing was performed on an Illumina HiSeq 2500. A second PCR of about 7 to 12 cycles was run with a J-beta primer mix and a sample-barcoded 5' primer. A template-switch 5' adaptor carrying 12 random nucleotides introduced a unique molecular identifier onto each TCR beta cDNA molecule. At least 2.5 million CDR3-containing paired-end reads were obtained from each sample. First-strand cDNA synthesis was performed from all RNA using the Mint cDNA synthesis kit, with priming by a TRBC-specific oligonucleotide. After uracil-DNA glycosylase treatment, a first 18-cycle PCR used universal primers M1SS and BC2_uni_R on all cDNA. The study's own analysis went as follows. For normalization, 1 million high-quality reads were randomly selected from each sample, with every read carrying a distinct molecular identifier. Instead of being binned into consensus sequences, reads that shared molecular identifiers were thrown out. MiTCR, run with a Q25 quality threshold and the strictest error-elimination algorithm, handled CDR3 identification, clonotype clustering and error correction. A nonparametric unseen species model with Euler transformation was used to estimate a lower bound on total TCR beta diversity. TCRdb handled the public reads itself, with Q25 trimming in fastp and clone calling in MiXCR, and kept productive beta chains. Rows are combined by CDR3 protein, so each entry shows the most common genes and DNA. These V and J calls are TCRdb output, not the study's own analysis. The sample has hundreds of thousands of distinct CDR3 sequences on record, around three fifths of them singletons. Jointly, the top ten make up over 30% of the sample.

As regards this clonotype: There is no known antigen for this receptor. No much larger clonotype is one base removed from it; base qualities were not supplied.

The donors were roughly 40 Caucasian individuals from Russia, aged roughly 6 to 90 years, who were systemically healthy. Ten milliliters of peripheral blood were collected from each donor into EDTA-treated Vacutainer tubes. PBMCs were isolated by Ficoll-Paque density-gradient centrifugation, with at least 6.5 million obtained per sample. Total RNA was extracted from PBMCs with Trizol reagent, with at least 5 micrograms obtained per sample. For every donor, flow cytometry on a PBMC aliquot measured the percentage of naive CD45RAhigh/CD27high T cells. The rearrangement combines TRBV20-1 with TRBJ2-1; the central 9 bases match TRBD2. Sequenced: blood. The TCR sequence derives from a man aged 55 to 70 in good health. The CDR3: CSARELAGGWREFF. At the DNA level, the sequence is TGCAGTGCTAGAGAACTAGCGGGTGGTTGGAGGGAGTTCTTC.